These 30 T cell receptor beta chains were all obtained from the same sample, sequenced in a study of cytomegalovirus exposure and HLA in healthy donors. PCR employed 60 Vbeta and 13 Jbeta primers. Sequenced by immunoSEQ multiplex PCR; TCRdb stores in-frame clones only, minus some. The data show 95,000 to 150,000 clones, with about 80% seen just once and 3.6% held by the top ten. Sample: PBMCs. These receptors originate from a man between 35 and 55 years old in good health and CMV-seronegative.

In this sample, this clone turned up once. V usage is TRBV27 and J usage is TRBJ2-3; TRBD2 aligns across 8 bases. Germline loops: CDR1 MNHEY, CDR2 SMNVEV (reference sequence). This CDR3 contains 14 residues. The ends lost 4 bases at V and 6 bases at J; junction bases unmatched: 6. CDR3 loop: CASSSGGGWDTQYF. In DNA form, the CDR3 reads TGTGCCAGCAGTTCGGGGGGGGGTTGGGATACGCAGTATTTT.

The chain couples TRBV5-6 to TRBJ2-3; 8 bases map to TRBD1. Trimming took 10 bases from V and 4 from J; bases not matched to a gene: 5. Germline assignment: CDR1 SGHDT and CDR2 YYEEEE. The CDR3 runs 12 residues. CDR3 amino acids: CAAGGGADTQYF. CDR3 DNA sequence: TGTGCCGCAGGGGGCGGGGCAGATACGCAGTATTTT.

The chain's CDR3 is CASSQGPGTPLNEQYF. The CDR3 DNA is TGCGCCAGCAGCCAGGGACCCGGGACACCGTTGAACGAGCAGTACTTC. The chain links TRBV4-3 to TRBJ2-5, with a possible D match to TRBD1 (6 bases). Matching the DNA end better, TRBJ2-7 makes the J call doubtful. There are 16 residues in the CDR3. The germline CDR1 and CDR2 sequences are LGHNA and YSLEER.

V gene TRBV6-1 combines with J gene TRBJ2-5; D remains ambiguous. The CDR3 loop spans 15 amino acids. Germline CDR1 reads MNHNS; CDR2 reads SASEGT. The V end lost 1 base, the J end lost 11 bases, and 20 bases lay between the germline ends. In DNA, the CDR3 is TGTGCCAGCAGTGAAGGGCTCGGGTCAATCCCGGAGCAGTACTTC. As protein: CASSEGLGSIPEQYF.

The rearrangement links TRBV19 to TRBJ2-7, with D tentatively TRBD2 (7 bases). CDR1 LNHDA and CDR2 SQIVND come from the germline V gene (reference sequence). This CDR3 contains 14 residues. V was trimmed by 4 bases and J by 4 bases, leaving 14 bases between them. The CDR3 region is CASSKARGGYEQYF. The DNA of the CDR3 is TGTGCCAGTAGTAAGGCAAGGGGGGGATACGAGCAGTACTTC.

The sample holds one count of this clone. The rearrangement links TRBV7-9 to TRBJ2-5; maybe TRBD1 (6 bases). Germline V gene data show CDR1 as SEHNR and CDR2 as FQNEAQ (reference sequence). V lost 6 bases to trimming and J lost 4 bases, with 18 bases between them. The CDR3 is 15 amino acids. The CDR3 region is CASSFPGSGVETQYF. In nucleotides, the CDR3 is TGTGCCAGCAGTTTCCCGGGGTCAGGGGTAGAGACCCAGTACTTC.

This clone was observed once. One end of the junction fails to match germline, which may point to a read error. The chain joins TRBV6-1 to TRBJ1-6; D gene ambiguous. This CDR3 region has 17 residues. Looked up from germline, CDR1 is MNHNS and CDR2 is SASEGT. CDR3 coding DNA: TGTGCCAGCAGAGAAGCACCGACAATGGCCCGACCGAGAACCCTCCACTTT. It encodes CASREAPTMARPRTLHF.

This chain links TRBV19 with TRBJ1-2, with TRBD1 identical over 7 bases. The CDR3 covers 15 residues. The germline gives CDR1 LNHDA, CDR2 SQIVND (reference sequence). Trimming cost V 4 bases and J 4 bases; bases outside gene matches: 9. The CDR3 here is CASSSQGGASYGYTF. The CDR3 nucleotides are TGTGCCAGTAGTAGCCAGGGGGGCGCGAGCTATGGCTACACCTTC.

The rearrangement uses TRBV2 and TRBJ1-3; D remains unclear. Between the trimmed V and J ends, which lost 9 bases and 3 bases, there was a span of 6 bases. The CDR3 is made up of 11 amino acids. The germline V gene encodes CDR1 SNHLY and CDR2 FYNNEI. The CDR3, as DNA: TGTGCCAGTAGATATGGAAACACCATATATTTT. Translated, it gives CASRYGNTIYF.

V gene TRBV12-5 combines with J gene TRBJ2-5; D possibly corresponds to TRBD1 (5 bases). V was clipped by 1 base and J by 6 bases, with 6 bases between them. The CDR3 spans 12 residues. Germline V CDR1 and CDR2: LGHNT, FRNRAP. The CDR3 protein is CASGLDRKTQYF. The CDR3 DNA reads TGTGCTAGTGGTTTGGACAGGAAGACCCAGTACTTC.

V gene TRBV19 combines with J gene TRBJ2-7, with 8 bases matching TRBD2. The CDR3 has 13 residues. CDR1 and CDR2 (germline): LNHDA, SQIVND (reference sequence). V lost 6 bases, J lost 6 bases, and 7 bases stayed unmatched. CDR3 DNA sequence: TGTGCCAGTAGCGGGAGGGTGGAACTCGAGCAGTACTTC. Translated: CASSGRVELEQYF.

The chain uses TRBV7-8 and TRBJ2-7, with D maybe TRBD1 (5 bases). V shed 6 bases and J shed 0 bases, with 15 bases lying between them. The CDR3 covers 15 residues. Germline V gene data show CDR1 as SGHVS and CDR2 as FQNEAQ. As DNA, the CDR3 is TGTGCCAGCAGGGGGCCCTTAACAGCCTCCTACGAGCAGTACTTC. Its protein product is CASRGPLTASYEQYF.

The chain uses TRBV7-2 and TRBJ2-3; TRBD1 is a possible D gene (5 bases). The V and J ends lost 5 bases and 6 bases respectively, with 15 bases between them. The CDR3 has 14 amino acids. Germline loops: CDR1 SGHTA, CDR2 FQGNSA. The CDR3 loop reads CASSQGQSRDTQYF. CDR3 in DNA: TGTGCCAGCAGCCAGGGCCAGAGCAGGGATACGCAGTATTTT.

This chain connects TRBV28 to TRBJ1-2, with D unclear. The CDR3 runs to 12 residues. V was trimmed by 6 bases and J by 7 bases, leaving 12 bases between them. CDR1 and CDR2 from the germline V gene are MDHEN and SYDVKM. This chain's CDR3 is CASRAPLAGYTF. The CDR3 DNA reads as TGTGCCAGCAGGGCTCCCTTGGCTGGCTACACCTTC.

V usage is TRBV2 and J usage is TRBJ2-3; 7 nucleotides agree with TRBD1. Germline V CDR1 and CDR2: SNHLY, FYNNEI. With V trimmed by 4 bases and J by 4 bases, 8 bases remained unmatched. The CDR3 has 15 residues. The CDR3 region has the DNA TGTGCCAGCAGTGGACAGGGTTCGCGGGCAGATACGCAGTATTTT. Amino acids: CASSGQGSRADTQYF.

As regards this clone: An end of the junction does not agree with germline; a read error may underlie this. The chain uses TRBV19 and TRBJ2-7; D is unclear. Germline CDR1 and CDR2: LNHDA and SQIVND (reference sequence). This CDR3 has 11 amino acids. CDR3 DNA sequence: TGTGCCAGTAGTACTGAATTTGGCATTTCCTTC. It translates to CASSTEFGISF. The variable domain in full, with the rest retrieved from reference TRBV19 and TRBJ2-7, is DGGITQSPKYLFRKEGQNVTLSCEQNLNHDAMYWYRQDPGQGLRLIYYSQIVNDFQKGDIAEGYSVSREKKESFPLTVTSAQKNPTAFYLCASSTEFGISFGPGTRLTVT.

The rearrangement uses TRBV5-5 and TRBJ1-5; tentative D call: TRBD1 (6 bases). The CDR3 sequence is 15 residues long. Germline loops: CDR1 SGHKS, CDR2 YYEKEE (reference sequence). V dropped 1 base and J dropped 6 bases, with 14 bases sitting between them. CDR3 region: CASSLTGLGSQPQHF. CDR3 in DNA: TGTGCCAGCAGCTTGACAGGGTTAGGGAGTCAGCCCCAGCATTTT.

The chain carries TRBV6-5 and TRBJ1-2; D is undetermined. V lost 0 bases, J lost 6 bases, and 8 bases lay in between. The CDR3 contains 13 residues. CDR1 is MNHEY and CDR2 is SVGAGI in the germline V gene. CDR3 in amino acids: CASSYSSGDGYTF. The DNA of the CDR3 is TGTGCCAGCAGTTACTCGTCCGGGGATGGCTACACCTTC.

This clone was recorded once. The J gene is TRBJ1-1, the V gene TRBV4-1; D might be TRBD1 (5 bases). This CDR3 has 14 residues. The germline gives CDR1 MGHRA, CDR2 YSYEKL. Trimming removed 5 bases from V and 3 bases from J, with 13 bases in between. CDR3 region: CASSRGAAYTEAFF. CDR3 bases: TGCGCCAGCAGCAGGGGCGCGGCGTACACTGAAGCTTTCTTT.

This clone was recorded only once. The rearrangement uses TRBV7-6 and TRBJ1-6; possibly TRBD1 for D (6 bases). The germline CDR1 and CDR2 sequences are SGHVS and FNYEAQ. The V end was cut by 5 bases, the J end by 8 bases, with 16 bases between. The CDR3 has 15 amino acids. CDR3 sequence reads: CASSLGGGQDSPLHF. The CDR3 region has the DNA TGTGCCAGCAGCCTCGGCGGGGGGCAGGATTCACCCCTCCACTTT.

The rearrangement links TRBV6-6 to TRBJ2-7; D possibly corresponds to TRBD2 (5 bases). Germline CDR1 and CDR2: MNHNY and SVGAGI (reference sequence). This CDR3 is 14 amino acids long. V lost 6 bases to trimming and J lost 2 bases, with 14 bases between them. The CDR3 sequence is CASRSGIFPYEQYF. The CDR3 nucleotides are TGTGCCAGCAGATCCGGGATCTTCCCCTACGAGCAGTACTTC.

Concerning this clone: No conserved phenylalanine or tryptophan ends this CDR3, so it is likely a read error. The CDR3 nucleotides are TGTGCCAGCAGCCGGGCTAGCGGTACCTACGAGCAGTACCTC. Its translation: CASSRASGTYEQYL. The genes are TRBV7-2 and TRBJ2-7, with 7 positions matching TRBD2. CDR1 SGHTA and CDR2 FQGNSA come from the germline V gene. With 5 bases clipped from V and 2 bases from J, the junction kept 6 bases outside the gene matches. This CDR3 contains 14 residues.

This clone was picked up one time. This rearrangement joins TRBV12-5 to TRBJ1-1, with D perhaps matching TRBD1 (5 bases). The germline V gene has CDR1 LGHNT and CDR2 FRNRAP. The V end lost 6 bases, the J end lost 7 bases, and 24 bases lay between the germline ends. This CDR3 has 16 amino acids. Here the CDR3 reads CASGRGHPGGEDEAFF. The CDR3 DNA follows: TGTGCTAGTGGCCGCGGACACCCCGGGGGAGAGGATGAAGCTTTCTTT.

This chain uses TRBV28 with TRBJ2-1; 7 bases align to TRBD2. The V segment lost 7 bases and the J segment 4 bases; nucleotides outside the gene matches: 16. The CDR3 runs to 17 residues. CDR1 MDHEN and CDR2 SYDVKM come from the germline V gene. CDR3 sequence reads: CASNPVGRGSNYNEQFF. CDR3 in DNA: TGTGCCAGCAATCCCGTAGGGCGGGGGTCGAATTACAATGAGCAGTTCTTC. The variable domain in full, with the rest retrieved from reference TRBV28 and TRBJ2-1, is DVKVTQSSRYLVKRTGEKVFLECVQDMDHENMFWYRQDPGLGLRLIYFSYDVKMKEKGDIPEGYSVSREKKERFSLILESASTNQTSMYLCASNPVGRGSNYNEQFFGPGTRLTVL.

The chain couples TRBV9 to TRBJ1-2; 11 positions agree with TRBD1. From germline, CDR1 is SGDLS and CDR2 YYNGEE. The ends lost 4 bases at V and 7 bases at J; junction bases unmatched: 6. The CDR3 is made up of 14 amino acids. The CDR3 protein is CASSLGQGAFGYTF. The CDR3 DNA reads TGTGCCAGCAGCTTAGGACAGGGGGCTTTTGGCTACACCTTC.

The chain's CDR3 is CASRPTGSVSDTQYF. The CDR3, as DNA: TGTGCCAGCAGGCCGACAGGGTCGGTCTCAGATACGCAGTATTTT. J is TRBJ2-3 and V is TRBV11-2; 7 positions agree with TRBD1. The CDR3 consists of 15 residues. The V and J ends lost 6 bases and 4 bases, in that order; junction bases with no gene match: 10. In germline, CDR1 is SGHAT, CDR2 FQNNGV.

The chain links TRBV6-5 to TRBJ1-2, with 7 bases aligning to TRBD1. The CDR3 spans 13 residues. With 5 bases clipped from V and 4 bases from J, the junction kept 4 bases outside the gene matches. Germline V gene sequence: CDR1 MNHEY, CDR2 SVGAGI. For the CDR3, the DNA is TGTGCCAGCAGTAGGACAGGCTCCTATGGCTACACCTTC. Amino acids: CASSRTGSYGYTF.

The CDR3 nucleotides are TGCGCCAGCAGCTTGGGGACACAACCAGGCACAGATACGCAGTATTTT. Protein sequence: CASSLGTQPGTDTQYF. The chain couples TRBV5-1 to TRBJ2-3; D might be TRBD1 (5 bases). There are 16 residues in the CDR3. Trimming left V 0 bases short and J 1 base short, with 12 bases between. CDR1 SGHRS and CDR2 YFSETQ come from the germline V gene. The full variable domain, in which reference TRBV5-1 and TRBJ2-3 provide the parts outside the CDR3, is KAGVTQTPRYLIKTRGQQVTLSCSPISGHRSVSWYQQTPGQGLQFLFEYFSETQRNKGNFPGRFSGRQFSNSRSEMNVSTLELGDSALYLCASSLGTQPGTDTQYFGPGTRLTVL.

The chain uses TRBV9 and TRBJ1-4; unclear D gene. Deletions cut 0 bases from V and 5 bases from J, with 8 bases between. CDR3 length: 14 residues. The germline V gene has CDR1 SGDLS and CDR2 YYNGEE. The CDR3 DNA sequence: TGTGCCAGCAGCGTAGGTTGGCAGAATGAAAAACTGTTTTTT. The encoded protein is CASSVGWQNEKLFF. The full variable domain, in which reference TRBV9 and TRBJ1-4 provide the parts outside the CDR3, is DSGVTQTPKHLITATGQRVTLRCSPRSGDLSVYWYQQSLDQGLQFLIQYYNGEERAKGNILERFSAQQFPDLHSELNLSSLELGDSALYFCASSVGWQNEKLFFGSGTQLSVL.

This rearrangement joins TRBV28 to TRBJ1-2; 7 bases align to TRBD1. With V trimmed by 10 bases and J by 4 bases, 18 bases remained unmatched. Germline V gene data show CDR1 as MDHEN and CDR2 as SYDVKM. The CDR3 contains 16 residues. The CDR3 sequence is CATTVWTGQAGYGYTF. The CDR3, as DNA: TGTGCCACCACAGTTTGGACAGGTCAGGCGGGCTATGGCTACACCTTC.